This TCR beta chain was identified in a study of molecular identifiers for immune sequencing clone quantification. Study details: With replicates, the RNA of around 18,000 or 91,000 naive CD8 cells was split five ways and four were sequenced. General study results and limits: Over 99% of effector molecules, yet under 1% of naive-cell molecules, were held by clones above 20 RNA copies.

V trimming: 2 bases; J trimming: 0 bases; junction bases outside the gene matches: 4. The CDR3 loop spans 14 amino acids. The germline V gene encodes CDR1 DFQATT and CDR2 SNEGSKA (reference sequence). Via MiXCR, TCRdb re-called the PCR reads, giving one row per CDR3 protein. The sample consists of 97,000 or so distinct CDR3 sequences, 30% to 35% of them appearing once. This clonotype was counted between two and nine times. Its antigen is still unknown. The chain carries TRBV20-1 and TRBJ2-7, with 7 bases matching TRBD2. Sequenced material: naive CD8+ T cells from blood, with Jurkat cell RNA spiked in. The subset was: FACS-sorted CD8+CD4-CCR7+CD45RA+ naive T cells. The TCR was taken from a human donor in good health. Some libraries in this study had Jurkat cell RNA spiked in. The CDR3 DNA is TGCAGTGCTAGAAGGGCTAGCGGCTCCTACGAGCAGTACTTC. This gives the protein CSARRASGSYEQYF.